Following are 17 T cell receptor beta chains from one sample sequenced in a study of pediatric ulcerative colitis. Assay: immunoSEQ multiplex PCR; the TCRdb copy retains only in-frame clones and omits some. The sample shows 13,000 to 15,000 clones, approximately 90% of them seen only once. The sequenced sample was blood. The receptors shown here come from a boy younger than 18 with moderate ulcerative colitis.

CDR3 bases: TGTGCCAGTGCGAATCCGGGGCGGGAGGAGACCCAGTACTTC. Translating gives CASANPGREETQYF. This rearrangement joins TRBV19 to TRBJ2-5; TRBD2 aligns across 7 bases. V shed 8 bases and J 5 bases; nucleotides not matched to a gene: 11. In germline, CDR1 is LNHDA, CDR2 SQIVND (reference sequence). The CDR3 loop spans 14 amino acids.

V and J are TRBV19 and TRBJ2-5, with no clear D. Germline lookup yields CDR1 LNHDA and CDR2 SQIVND (reference sequence). The CDR3 runs 13 residues. Trimming cost V 8 bases and J 1 base, with 11 bases left between them. In DNA form, the CDR3 reads TGTGCCAGTCGTGACATGGGCCAAGAGACCCAGTACTTC. Its translation is CASRDMGQETQYF. Together with reference TRBV19 and TRBJ2-5, the CDR3 gives the full variable domain: DGGITQSPKYLFRKEGQNVTLSCEQNLNHDAMYWYRQDPGQGLRLIYYSQIVNDFQKGDIAEGYSVSREKKESFPLTVTSAQKNPTAFYLCASRDMGQETQYFGPGTRLLVL.

V is TRBV2 and J is TRBJ1-2; D call uncertain. Per the germline V gene, CDR1 is SNHLY and CDR2 is FYNNEI. This CDR3 comprises 13 residues. V lost 6 bases and J 4 bases, leaving 12 bases between the germline ends. The chain's CDR3 is CASSGLLVYGYTF. The CDR3 bases are TGTGCCAGCAGCGGACTCTTGGTCTATGGCTACACCTTC.

The sample holds a few counts of this clone. The chain employs TRBV7-9 and TRBJ2-7, with TRBD2 as a possible D gene (5 bases). CDR3 length: 13 residues. Germline CDR1 SEHNR, CDR2 FQNEAQ (reference sequence). V was trimmed by 9 bases and J by 3 bases, leaving 15 bases between them. In DNA, the CDR3 is TGTGCCAGTGCGTCCCCCCGGGGCTACGAGCAGTACTTC. This translates into CASASPRGYEQYF.

The V and J genes are TRBV2 and TRBJ2-3; D uncertain. Germline CDR1 reads SNHLY; CDR2 reads FYNNEI. The CDR3 has 14 amino acids. The germline V and J ends were trimmed by 6 bases and 2 bases, with 12 bases remaining between them. The CDR3 is CASSVILDTDTQYF. CDR3 coding DNA: TGTGCCAGCAGCGTCATACTTGACACAGATACGCAGTATTTT.

This clone was recorded a few times. The chain is built from TRBV18 and TRBJ1-3; TRBD1 might be the D (6 bases). CDR1 and CDR2 (germline): KGHSH, LQKENI. The length of the CDR3 is 12 residues. Between the trimmed V and J ends, which lost 2 bases and 8 bases, there was a span of 7 bases. The CDR3: CASSPRGYTIYF. CDR3 DNA: TGTGCCAGCTCACCAAGGGGGTACACCATATATTTT. The full variable domain, its missing parts supplied by reference TRBV18 and TRBJ1-3, is NAGVMQNPRHLVRRRGQEARLRCSPMKGHSHVYWYRQLPEEGLKFMVYLQKENIIDESGMPKERFSAEFPKEGPSILRIQQVVRGDSAAYFCASSPRGYTIYFGEGSWLTVV.

The V and J genes are TRBV27 and TRBJ1-5, with TRBD1 matching 10 bases. The length of the CDR3 is 16 residues. Germline lookup yields CDR1 MNHEY and CDR2 SMNVEV (reference sequence). V trimming: 4 bases; J trimming: 6 bases; junction bases outside the gene matches: 9. The CDR3 DNA is TGTGCCAGCAGTTCCGGGACAGGGGTTCTCGGTCAGCCCCAGCATTTT. This codes for CASSSGTGVLGQPQHF.

This clone was counted a single time. The chain has TRBV28 and TRBJ1-2; 7 bases are a match to TRBD1. The CDR3 sequence is 14 residues long. Germline CDR1 reads MDHEN; CDR2 reads SYDVKM. V lost 5 bases and J lost 4; bases outside the gene matches: 7. For the CDR3, the DNA is TGTGCCAGCAGTAACTCGGACAGGCCCTATGGCTACACCTTC. Translation: CASSNSDRPYGYTF.

A few counts support this clone. This chain links TRBV5-1 with TRBJ1-5, with no clear D. The germline V gene has CDR1 SGHRS and CDR2 YFSETQ. V lost 4 bases and J lost 9, with 11 bases in between. The CDR3 runs to 12 residues. CDR3 sequence reads: CASSLGEGPQHF. CDR3 nucleotide sequence: TGCGCCAGCAGCCTGGGAGAAGGGCCCCAGCATTTT.

The chain uses TRBV6-5 and TRBJ2-3; D may be TRBD2 (6 bases). Trimming shortened V by 3 bases and J by 0 bases, and 13 bases separated the two germline ends. The germline V gene has CDR1 MNHEY and CDR2 SVGAGI. The CDR3 length is 16 residues. CDR3 sequence reads: CASSYLAGTSTDTQYF. The CDR3, as DNA: TGTGCCAGCAGTTATTTGGCGGGGACTAGCACAGATACGCAGTATTTT.

The rearrangement joins TRBV5-1 to TRBJ2-5, with 13 bases aligning to TRBD2. This CDR3 contains 17 residues. Germline values: CDR1 SGHRS, CDR2 YFSETQ. V gave up 3 bases and J gave up 5 bases; unmatched junction bases: 10. The CDR3 bases are TGCGCCAGCAGCTCCTCCACTAGCGGGGGGGCCCTGGAGACCCAGTACTTC. As protein: CASSSSTSGGALETQYF.

The V and J genes are TRBV19 and TRBJ1-2; D is undetermined. The CDR3 extends over 13 amino acids. The germline CDR1 and CDR2 sequences are LNHDA and SQIVND (reference sequence). Trimming left V 3 bases short and J 5 bases short, with 10 bases between. The DNA for the CDR3 is TGTGCCAGTAGTATTCTACAGAAGTATGGCTACACCTTC. Protein sequence: CASSILQKYGYTF.

This chain uses TRBV7-9 with TRBJ2-3; 9 nucleotides agree with TRBD2. The CDR3 covers 18 residues. V trimming: 1 base; J trimming: 3 bases; junction bases outside the gene matches: 11. CDR1 is SEHNR and CDR2 is FQNEAQ in the germline V gene (reference sequence). CDR3 DNA: TGTGCCAGCAGCTTAGGGGGGTATAGCGGGAGAGAGACAGATACGCAGTATTTT. Encoded protein: CASSLGGYSGRETDTQYF.

The chain is built from TRBV4-1 and TRBJ2-5, with 14 bases matching TRBD2. CDR3 length: 17 residues. CDR1 and CDR2 from the germline V gene are MGHRA and YSYEKL. Trimming removed 5 bases from V and 2 bases from J; junction bases left unmatched: 7. The CDR3 DNA reads TGCGCCAGCAGCGGGACTAGCGGGAGAGGACTGCAAGAGACCCAGTACTTC. This codes for CASSGTSGRGLQETQYF.

The V gene is TRBV5-1, the J gene TRBJ2-5, with 7 bases lining up with TRBD1. There are 14 residues in the CDR3. The germline V gene has CDR1 SGHRS and CDR2 YFSETQ. The junction had 6 bases not matched to a gene; V was cut back by 4 bases and J by 3 bases. CDR3 DNA: TGCGCCAGCAGCGACCTGACAGGGAAAGAGACCCAGTACTTC. It yields the protein CASSDLTGKETQYF. The whole variable domain, remainder taken from reference TRBV5-1 and TRBJ2-5, is KAGVTQTPRYLIKTRGQQVTLSCSPISGHRSVSWYQQTPGQGLQFLFEYFSETQRNKGNFPGRFSGRQFSNSRSEMNVSTLELGDSALYLCASSDLTGKETQYFGPGTRLLVL.

This chain uses TRBV6-5 with TRBJ2-3; the D gene is possibly TRBD2 (6 bases). V was trimmed by 3 bases and J by 3 bases, leaving 13 bases between them. This CDR3 has 15 amino acids. Germline CDR1 reads MNHEY; CDR2 reads SVGAGI. The DNA for the CDR3 is TGTGCCAGCAGTTATGCGGTAGCGGCGACAGATACGCAGTATTTT. Its protein product is CASSYAVAATDTQYF.

The chain joins TRBV10-3 to TRBJ2-1, with TRBD2 matching over 11 bases. The CDR3 contains 17 residues. In germline, CDR1 is ENHRY, CDR2 SYGVKD. The V and J ends lost 4 bases and 9 bases, in that order; junction bases with no gene match: 14. The CDR3 sequence: CAISVPETSGGLGEQFF. In DNA form, the CDR3 reads TGTGCCATCAGTGTCCCGGAAACTAGCGGGGGCCTGGGTGAGCAGTTCTTC.